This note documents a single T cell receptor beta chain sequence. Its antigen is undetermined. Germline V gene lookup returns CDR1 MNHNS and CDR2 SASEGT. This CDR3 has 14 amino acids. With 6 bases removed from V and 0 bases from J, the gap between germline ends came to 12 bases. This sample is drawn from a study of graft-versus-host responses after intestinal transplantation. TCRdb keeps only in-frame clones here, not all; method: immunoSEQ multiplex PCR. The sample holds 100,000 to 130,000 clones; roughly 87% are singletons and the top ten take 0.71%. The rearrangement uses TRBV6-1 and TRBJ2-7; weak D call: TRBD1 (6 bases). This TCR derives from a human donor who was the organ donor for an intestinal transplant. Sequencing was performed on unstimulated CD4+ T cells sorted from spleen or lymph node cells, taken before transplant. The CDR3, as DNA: TGTGCCAGCAGCGACAGGTCGTTCTCCTACGAGCAGTACTTC. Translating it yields CASSDRSFSYEQYF.